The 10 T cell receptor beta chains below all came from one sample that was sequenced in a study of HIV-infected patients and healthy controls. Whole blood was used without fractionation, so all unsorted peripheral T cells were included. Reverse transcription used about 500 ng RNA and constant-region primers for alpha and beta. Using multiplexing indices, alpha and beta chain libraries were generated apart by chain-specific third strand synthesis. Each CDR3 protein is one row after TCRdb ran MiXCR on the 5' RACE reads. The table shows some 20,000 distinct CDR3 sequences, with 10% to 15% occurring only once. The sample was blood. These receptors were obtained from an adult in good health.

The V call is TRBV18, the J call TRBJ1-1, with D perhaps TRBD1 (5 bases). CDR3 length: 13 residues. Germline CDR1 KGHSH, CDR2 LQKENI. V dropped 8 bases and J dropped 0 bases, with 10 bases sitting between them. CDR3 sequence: CASTSGMNTEAFF. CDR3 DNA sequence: TGTGCCAGCACCTCAGGGATGAACACTGAAGCTTTCTTT.

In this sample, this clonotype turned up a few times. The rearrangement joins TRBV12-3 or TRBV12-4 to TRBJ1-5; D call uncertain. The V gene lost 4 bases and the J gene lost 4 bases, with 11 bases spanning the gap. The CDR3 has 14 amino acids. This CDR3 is CASSSGVVNQPQHF. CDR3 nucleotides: TGTGCCAGCAGTTCTGGGGTTGTAAATCAGCCCCAGCATTTT.

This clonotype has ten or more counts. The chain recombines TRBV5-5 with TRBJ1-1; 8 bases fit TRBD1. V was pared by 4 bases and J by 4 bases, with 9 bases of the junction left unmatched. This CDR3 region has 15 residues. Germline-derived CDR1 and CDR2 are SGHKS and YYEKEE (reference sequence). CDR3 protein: CASSMDRVGSTEAFF. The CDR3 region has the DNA TGTGCCAGCAGCATGGACAGGGTAGGAAGCACTGAAGCTTTCTTT.

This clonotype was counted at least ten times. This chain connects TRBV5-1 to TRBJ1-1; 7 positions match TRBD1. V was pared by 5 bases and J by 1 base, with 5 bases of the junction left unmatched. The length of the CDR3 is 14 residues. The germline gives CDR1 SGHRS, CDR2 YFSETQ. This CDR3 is CASREQGQNTEAFF. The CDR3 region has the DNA TGCGCCAGCAGGGAACAGGGGCAGAACACTGAAGCTTTCTTT. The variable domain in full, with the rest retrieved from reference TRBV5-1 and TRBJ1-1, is KAGVTQTPRYLIKTRGQQVTLSCSPISGHRSVSWYQQTPGQGLQFLFEYFSETQRNKGNFPGRFSGRQFSNSRSEMNVSTLELGDSALYLCASREQGQNTEAFFGQGTRLTVV.

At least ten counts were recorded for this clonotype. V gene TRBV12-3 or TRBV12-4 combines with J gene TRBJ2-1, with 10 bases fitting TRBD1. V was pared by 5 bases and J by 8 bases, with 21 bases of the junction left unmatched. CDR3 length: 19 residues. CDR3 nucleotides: TGTGCCAGCAGTCTCCAGGGTGTTGTGGGACAGGGGCTTCTGGATGAGCAGTTCTTC. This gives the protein CASSLQGVVGQGLLDEQFF.

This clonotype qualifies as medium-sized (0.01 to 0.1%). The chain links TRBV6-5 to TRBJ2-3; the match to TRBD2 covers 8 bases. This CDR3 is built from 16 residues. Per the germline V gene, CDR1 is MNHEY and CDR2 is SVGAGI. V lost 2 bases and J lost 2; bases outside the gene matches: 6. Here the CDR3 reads CASSYEGGGTTDTQYF. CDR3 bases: TGTGCCAGCAGTTACGAGGGCGGGGGGACCACAGATACGCAGTATTTT.

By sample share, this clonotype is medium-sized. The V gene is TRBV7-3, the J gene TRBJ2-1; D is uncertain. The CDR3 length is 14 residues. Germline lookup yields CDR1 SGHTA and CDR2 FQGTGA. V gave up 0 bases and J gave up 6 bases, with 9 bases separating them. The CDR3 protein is CASSLTFGSNEQFF. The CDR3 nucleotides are TGTGCCAGCAGCTTAACCTTTGGATCCAATGAGCAGTTCTTC.

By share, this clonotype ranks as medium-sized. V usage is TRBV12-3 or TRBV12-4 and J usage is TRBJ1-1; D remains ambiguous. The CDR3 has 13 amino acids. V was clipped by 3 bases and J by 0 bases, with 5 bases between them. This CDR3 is CASSFSLNTEAFF. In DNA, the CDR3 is TGTGCCAGCAGTTTTAGCCTGAACACTGAAGCTTTCTTT.

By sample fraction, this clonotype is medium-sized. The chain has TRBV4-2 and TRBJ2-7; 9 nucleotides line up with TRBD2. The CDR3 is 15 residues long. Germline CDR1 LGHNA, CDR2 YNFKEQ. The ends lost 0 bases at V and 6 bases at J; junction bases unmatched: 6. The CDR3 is CASSQDLGTSSEQYF. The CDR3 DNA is TGTGCCAGCAGCCAAGATCTGGGGACTAGCTCCGAGCAGTACTTC.

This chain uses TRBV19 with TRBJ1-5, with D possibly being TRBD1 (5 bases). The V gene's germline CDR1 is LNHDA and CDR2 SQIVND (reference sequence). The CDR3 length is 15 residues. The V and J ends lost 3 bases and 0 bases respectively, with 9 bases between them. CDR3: CASSMGTLSNQPQHF. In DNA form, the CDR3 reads TGTGCCAGTAGTATGGGGACTCTTAGCAATCAGCCCCAGCATTTT.